Each of the 20 T cell receptor beta chains below was sequenced from the same sample in a study of shared clonotypes between healthy human individuals. The protocol was immunoSEQ multiplex PCR, while the TCRdb copy is restricted to in-frame clones and leaves out a portion. The table lists about 1.1 million clones, approximately 80% of them singletons. The sample consisted of memory CD4+ T cells from PBMCs. The subset here: CD45RA-negative fraction. These receptors were collected from a man aged 18 to 29 in good health. Some clones in this sample may be carry-over from other donors' samples.

This clone was seen a few times. V and J are TRBV7-9 and TRBJ2-1, with D possibly matching TRBD2 (5 bases). Germline V CDR1 and CDR2: SEHNR, FQNEAQ (reference sequence). V lost 2 bases and J 3 bases, leaving 11 bases between the germline ends. The CDR3 length is 15 residues. CDR3: CASSLLDSVYNEQFF. The CDR3, as DNA: TGTGCCAGCAGCTTATTGGATAGCGTCTACAATGAGCAGTTCTTC.

V gene TRBV6-6 combines with J gene TRBJ2-3; unclear D gene. The V and J ends lost 3 bases and 0 bases respectively, with 4 bases between them. This CDR3 is 13 amino acids long. The V gene's germline CDR1 is MNHNY and CDR2 SVGAGI (reference sequence). The CDR3 loop reads CASSYWSTDTQYF. In nucleotides, the CDR3 is TGTGCCAGCAGTTATTGGAGCACAGATACGCAGTATTTT.

The CDR3 here is CSVPDRGSETQYF. CDR3 bases: TGCAGCGTTCCGGACAGGGGGTCTGAGACCCAGTACTTC. The chain joins TRBV29-1 to TRBJ2-5; 10 bases match TRBD1. CDR1 is SQVTM and CDR2 is ANQGSEA in the germline V gene. This CDR3 has 13 amino acids. Trimming removed 5 bases from V and 5 bases from J; junction bases left unmatched: 5.

This sequence joins TRBV18 and TRBJ1-2, with TRBD1 matching 10 bases. V lost 5 bases, J lost 7 bases, and 7 bases stayed unmatched. The CDR3 extends over 14 amino acids. CDR1 and CDR2 (germline): KGHSH, LQKENI. CDR3 in DNA: TGTGCCAGCTCAGTCGGACAGGGGGATTTTGGCTACACCTTC. Translation gives CASSVGQGDFGYTF.

The chain employs TRBV2 and TRBJ1-1; weak D call: TRBD1 (6 bases). The CDR3 length is 14 residues. The germline CDR1 and CDR2 sequences are SNHLY and FYNNEI. The germline V and J ends were trimmed by 3 bases and 4 bases, with 12 bases remaining between them. The CDR3 loop is CASSDQGPTTEAFF. The CDR3, as DNA: TGTGCCAGCAGTGATCAGGGGCCGACCACTGAAGCTTTCTTT.

This clone showed up just once. The chain couples TRBV25-1 to TRBJ1-3; D may be TRBD1 (6 bases). V was clipped by 2 bases and J by 4 bases, with 18 bases between them. The CDR3 is 17 amino acids. Germline assignment: CDR1 MGHDK and CDR2 SYGVNS. Written as DNA, the CDR3 is TGTGCCAGCAGTGAAGCAGGGGCGGCTCTGGGCGGAAACACCATATATTTT. The encoded protein is CASSEAGAALGGNTIYF. The variable domain in full, with the rest retrieved from reference TRBV25-1 and TRBJ1-3, is EADIYQTPRYLVIGTGKKITLECSQTMGHDKMYWYQQDPGMELHLIHYSYGVNSTEKGDLSSESTVSRIRTEHFPLTLESARPSHTSQYLCASSEAGAALGGNTIYFGEGSWLTVV.

The chain combines TRBV5-4 with TRBJ2-5, with TRBD2 as a possible D gene (6 bases). This CDR3 has 13 residues. Germline CDR1 SGHNT, CDR2 YYREEE (reference sequence). V gave up 6 bases and J gave up 6 bases, with 15 bases separating them. This chain's CDR3 is CASTSAGSKTQYF. The CDR3 nucleotides are TGTGCCAGCACCTCGGCGGGGAGTAAGACCCAGTACTTC.

The chain recombines TRBV6-5 with TRBJ2-5, with TRBD1 matching 8 bases. CDR1 is MNHEY and CDR2 is SVGAGI in the germline V gene. The CDR3 spans 14 residues. Trimming cost V 4 bases and J 2 bases; bases outside gene matches: 3. CDR3 sequence reads: CASSLYRGQETQYF. The CDR3 nucleotides read TGTGCCAGCAGTTTGTACAGGGGGCAAGAGACCCAGTACTTC.

The genes are TRBV6-5 and TRBJ1-1; 7 bases align to TRBD1. The CDR3 is 15 residues long. The germline V gene has CDR1 MNHEY and CDR2 SVGAGI. V was clipped by 0 bases and J by 1 base; unmatched bases: 2. CDR3 residues: CASSYSDRWNTEAFF. In nucleotides, the CDR3 is TGTGCCAGCAGTTACTCGGACAGGTGGAACACTGAAGCTTTCTTT.

This clone came up a few times. J is TRBJ2-2 and V is TRBV11-2; the D gene is possibly TRBD2 (5 bases). The CDR3 sequence is 16 residues long. Germline CDR1 is SGHAT and CDR2 is FQNNGV. The V gene lost 5 bases and the J gene lost 2 bases, with 15 bases spanning the gap. CDR3 residues: CASSPLAGKNTGELFF. The CDR3 DNA is TGTGCCAGCAGCCCACTGGCGGGCAAAAACACCGGGGAGCTGTTTTTT.

The chain joins TRBV7-9 to TRBJ1-5; no clear D. Deletions cut 4 bases from V and 0 bases from J, with 4 bases between. Per germline, CDR1 SEHNR and CDR2 FQNEAQ (reference sequence). The length of the CDR3 is 13 residues. CDR3 nucleotides: TGTGCCAGCAGCTGGGGTAGCAATCAGCCCCAGCATTTT. Its translation: CASSWGSNQPQHF. Supplemented by reference TRBV7-9 and TRBJ1-5, the full variable domain reads DTGVSQNPRHKITKRGQNVTFRCDPISEHNRLYWYRQTLGQGPEFLTYFQNEAQLEKSRLLSDRFSAERPKGSFSTLEIQRTEQGDSAMYLCASSWGSNQPQHFGDGTRLSIL.

The V call is TRBV28, the J call TRBJ1-5, with D perhaps matching TRBD1 (6 bases). This CDR3 has 16 residues. With 4 bases removed from V and 0 bases from J, the gap between germline ends came to 13 bases. Germline assignment: CDR1 MDHEN and CDR2 SYDVKM. The CDR3 DNA reads as TGTGCCAGCAGTTGGGGCAGGGGATATAGCAATCAGCCCCAGCATTTT. Translation: CASSWGRGYSNQPQHF.

The CDR3 DNA reads TGTGCCAGCAGCTTGGACTTCGACAGTACCACAGATACGCAGTATTTT. Encoded protein: CASSLDFDSTTDTQYF. This sequence joins TRBV5-4 and TRBJ2-3, with D perhaps matching TRBD1 (5 bases). Trimming took off 0 bases at V and 2 bases at J, with 13 bases between the two ends. Germline V lookup: CDR1 SGHNT, CDR2 YYREEE (reference sequence). CDR3 size: 16 residues.

This clone has a handful of counts. This chain uses TRBV28 with TRBJ1-5; a weak D match, TRBD1 (5 bases). Per the germline V gene, CDR1 is MDHEN and CDR2 is SYDVKM. CDR3 length equals 17 residues. V was clipped by 4 bases and J by 2 bases, with 18 bases between them. DNA of the CDR3: TGTGCCAGCAGTTCCCCGAGGGGCTACCCTGGCAATCAGCCCCAGCATTTT. It specifies CASSSPRGYPGNQPQHF.

This chain links TRBV5-8 with TRBJ1-5; D is uncertain. CDR1 is SGHTS, CDR2 YDEGEE, per germline. CDR3 length equals 11 residues. V was trimmed by 0 bases and J by 12 bases, leaving 7 bases between them. Here the CDR3 reads CASSLGSIQHF. CDR3 bases: TGTGCCAGCAGCTTGGGCAGTATCCAGCATTTT.

With respect to this clone: Other nucleotide sequences in the sample specify the same CDR3. This chain uses TRBV9 with TRBJ1-2; 9 positions match TRBD1. Losses at the gene ends were 3 bases for V and 2 bases for J; bases not matched to a gene: 2. This CDR3 is built from 14 residues. Germline values: CDR1 SGDLS, CDR2 YYNGEE. CDR3 amino acids: CASSAGQGNYGYTF. CDR3 bases: TGTGCCAGCAGCGCGGGACAGGGAAACTATGGCTACACCTTC.

The sample holds a few counts of this clone. This chain joins TRBV9 and TRBJ2-1; D remains ambiguous. The CDR3 runs 13 residues. The V and J ends lost 0 bases and 9 bases respectively, with 10 bases between them. Germline assignment: CDR1 SGDLS and CDR2 YYNGEE. The CDR3 nucleotides read TGTGCCAGCAGCGTAGATGGCGCTGGTGAGCAGTTCTTC. This translates into CASSVDGAGEQFF.

Points on this clone: The sample carries other DNA sequences with the same CDR3. The chain combines TRBV6-6 with TRBJ1-3; D gene uncertain. Germline loops: CDR1 MNHNY, CDR2 SVGAGI (reference sequence). The CDR3 loop spans 13 amino acids. The V gene lost 5 bases and the J gene lost 10 bases, with 15 bases spanning the gap. The CDR3 here is CASSNGMADTIYF. CDR3 in DNA: TGTGCCAGCAGTAACGGGATGGCGGATACCATATATTTT.

This rearrangement joins TRBV5-4 to TRBJ2-3, with 9 bases matching TRBD1. The CDR3 has 15 amino acids. V was clipped by 0 bases and J by 8 bases; unmatched bases: 7. Germline CDR1 is SGHNT and CDR2 is YYREEE (reference sequence). CDR3 region: CASSLGTGVGSTQYF. DNA of the CDR3: TGTGCCAGCAGCTTGGGGACAGGGGTTGGTAGTACGCAGTATTTT.

This clone has a single count. J is TRBJ2-7 and V is TRBV19; 7 nucleotides agree with TRBD1. Germline V lookup: CDR1 LNHDA, CDR2 SQIVND (reference sequence). V lost 4 bases and J lost 3; bases outside the gene matches: 6. The CDR3 covers 14 residues. CDR3 loop: CASSRRGGNYEQYF. The CDR3 nucleotides read TGTGCCAGTAGTAGAAGAGGGGGCAACTACGAGCAGTACTTC.